Shown below are 3 T cell receptor beta chains from a single sample sequenced in a study of CD8+ T cells in alopecia areata. Described treatment: oral pan-JAK inhibitor, 5-10 mg twice daily. RNA extraction was followed by reverse transcription into cDNA, which acted as the sequencing template. Clones were read by immunoSEQ multiplex PCR, and TCRdb kept only the in-frame ones, dropping some. Of under 350,000 clones detected, over 45% appear once; the ten largest clones hold over 1.5%. The material sequenced was CD4+ T cells sorted from blood, taken at week 24, from a patient treated with tofacitinib. All receptors come from a human donor with alopecia areata.

This rearrangement joins TRBV29-1 to TRBJ1-1; D not certain. The ends were cut back, 7 bases at V and 4 bases at J, with 16 bases in the middle. The CDR3 runs to 13 residues. The germline CDR1 and CDR2 sequences are SQVTM and ANQGSEA. The DNA of the CDR3 is TGCAGCGCTGAGGGCCACGGAGGCACTGAAGCTTTCTTT. Protein: CSAEGHGGTEAFF.

The chain recombines TRBV25-1 with TRBJ1-5; TRBD1 matches 10 bases. With 4 bases clipped from V and 3 bases from J, the junction kept 6 bases outside the gene matches. The germline CDR1 and CDR2 sequences are MGHDK and SYGVNS. The CDR3 covers 16 residues. Here the CDR3 DNA reads TGTGCCAGCAGTGCTGGGGGACAGGGGCTCAATCAGCCCCAGCATTTT. It translates to CASSAGGQGLNQPQHF.

Remarks on this clone: One junction end does not reproduce the germline sequence, and a read error may be involved. The rearrangement joins TRBV7-7 to TRBJ2-2, with D uncertain. The germline gives CDR1 SSHAT, CDR2 FNYEAQ (reference sequence). The CDR3 has 13 residues. The CDR3 loop is CASSRTVTGELFF. CDR3 DNA: TGTGCTAGCAGCCGGACGGTCACCGGGGAGCTGTTTTTT.